What follows are 14 T cell receptor beta chains derived from one specimen sequenced in a study of blood T cell repertoires in COVID-19. Produced via immunoSEQ multiplex PCR; TCRdb's table is partial and in-frame only. The sample has more than 95,000 clones, roughly 80% seen once; the top ten hold roughly 3.4%. Material: peripheral blood. These receptors originate from a woman of 80 years or more with active or convalescent COVID-19.

J is TRBJ2-7 and V is TRBV10-3, with 10 bases fitting TRBD2. Per germline, CDR1 ENHRY and CDR2 SYGVKD. The CDR3 extends over 14 amino acids. The junction had 6 bases not matched to a gene; V was cut back by 6 bases and J by 4 bases. The DNA of the CDR3 is TGTGCCATCAGATCCCCGGGACTAGCGTACGAGCAGTACTTC. Amino acids: CAIRSPGLAYEQYF.

J is TRBJ1-6 and V is TRBV5-1; possible D gene TRBD1, 5 bases. The CDR3 contains 14 residues. Germline values: CDR1 SGHRS, CDR2 YFSETQ. V was cut by 4 bases and J by 5 bases, with 10 bases left in between. CDR3 DNA: TGCGCCAGCAGCCAGGGACTGAATAATTCACCCCTCCACTTT. Translated: CASSQGLNNSPLHF.

This rearrangement joins TRBV15 to TRBJ1-1; TRBD1 matches at 7 bases. Germline values: CDR1 LNHNV, CDR2 YYDKDF (reference sequence). J was trimmed by 1 base and V by 5 bases; bases with no gene match: 7. There are 15 residues in the CDR3. This chain's CDR3 is CATSGSRDRNTEAFF. CDR3 nucleotides: TGTGCCACCAGCGGGTCCCGGGACAGGAACACTGAAGCTTTCTTT.

The rearrangement joins TRBV6-2 or TRBV6-3 to TRBJ2-7; 8 bases are shared with TRBD1. Germline loops: CDR1 MNHEY, CDR2 SVGEGT. With 2 bases clipped from V and 2 bases from J, the junction kept 5 bases outside the gene matches. The CDR3 has 15 residues. The CDR3, as DNA: TGTGCCAGCAGTTACCTCCGGGGACAGGCCTACGAGCAGTACTTC. This encodes CASSYLRGQAYEQYF.

The chain joins TRBV27 to TRBJ1-3; D not resolved. CDR1 is MNHEY and CDR2 is SMNVEV in the germline V gene (reference sequence). The CDR3 is made up of 12 amino acids. V lost 8 bases and J 0 bases, leaving 5 bases between the germline ends. The CDR3 reads CASWSSGNTIYF. The CDR3 DNA follows: TGTGCCAGCTGGAGCTCTGGAAACACCATATATTTT.

The CDR3 protein is CASSLEPGNGNQPQHF. The CDR3, as DNA: TGTGCCAGCAGCTTAGAGCCGGGGAATGGCAATCAGCCCCAGCATTTT. The chain links TRBV7-6 to TRBJ1-5; no definite D call. V lost 1 base to trimming and J lost 2 bases, with 12 bases between them. This CDR3 comprises 16 residues. CDR1 and CDR2 (germline): SGHVS, FNYEAQ.

V is TRBV7-9 and J is TRBJ1-2; 9 nucleotides align to TRBD1. CDR1 SEHNR and CDR2 FQNEAQ come from the germline V gene (reference sequence). Trimming at V came to 4 bases and at J to 1 base, leaving 13 bases not matched to a gene. The CDR3 runs to 18 residues. The DNA for the CDR3 is TGTGCCAGCAGCTCACTCCGGGACAGGGCAACTTATAACTATGGCTACACCTTC. Amino acid sequence: CASSSLRDRATYNYGYTF.

The rearrangement uses TRBV6-5 and TRBJ1-4; D perhaps matches TRBD1 (5 bases). The germline gives CDR1 MNHEY, CDR2 SVGAGI. Trimming shortened V by 0 bases and J by 8 bases, and 13 bases separated the two germline ends. The CDR3 consists of 15 residues. In nucleotides, the CDR3 is TGTGCCAGCAGTTACTCCCCAGGGAGGGAGGAAAAACTGTTTTTT. This encodes CASSYSPGREEKLFF.

This clone was seen only once. This rearrangement joins TRBV6-6 to TRBJ1-4; the D is unclear. The germline CDR1 and CDR2 sequences are MNHNY and SVGAGI (reference sequence). The CDR3 has 15 amino acids. The V end lost 6 bases, the J end lost 7 bases, and 18 bases lay between the germline ends. The CDR3 region has the DNA TGTGCCAGCAGCCAGAGCCCCAGGCCCTCTGAAAAACTGTTTTTT. Residues: CASSQSPRPSEKLFF.

The V and J genes are TRBV19 and TRBJ1-2; 9 positions agree with TRBD1. The CDR3 sequence is 14 residues long. V shed 5 bases and J 4 bases; nucleotides not matched to a gene: 5. Per germline, CDR1 LNHDA and CDR2 SQIVND (reference sequence). The CDR3 loop reads CASSSGQGFYGYTF. In nucleotides, the CDR3 is TGTGCCAGTAGTTCGGGACAGGGCTTCTATGGCTACACCTTC.

This clone appeared a few times. The J gene is TRBJ2-5, the V gene TRBV2; no firm D call. The CDR3 sequence is 15 residues long. Between the trimmed V and J ends, which lost 7 bases and 2 bases, there was a span of 17 bases. CDR1 and CDR2 (germline): SNHLY, FYNNEI. CDR3 residues: CASTPLGSYQETQYF. CDR3 nucleotides: TGTGCCAGCACCCCTTTGGGCTCATATCAAGAGACCCAGTACTTC.

This chain links TRBV5-1 with TRBJ2-7; 10 bases map to TRBD2. Germline CDR1 SGHRS, CDR2 YFSETQ. This CDR3 has 15 amino acids. After removal of 0 bases from V and 3 bases from J, the junction contained 3 bases not matched to a gene. CDR3 sequence (DNA): TGCGCCAGCAGCTTGGAGCGGGGGGGAGACTACGAGCAGTACTTC. Translating gives CASSLERGGDYEQYF. Based on the CDR3 plus reference TRBV5-1 and TRBJ2-7, the full variable domain is KAGVTQTPRYLIKTRGQQVTLSCSPISGHRSVSWYQQTPGQGLQFLFEYFSETQRNKGNFPGRFSGRQFSNSRSEMNVSTLELGDSALYLCASSLERGGDYEQYFGPGTRLTVT.

The rearrangement links TRBV29-1 to TRBJ1-6, with TRBD1 matching over 7 bases. CDR3 size: 13 residues. Germline V gene sequence: CDR1 SQVTM, CDR2 ANQGSEA. The V gene end was trimmed by 6 bases and the J gene end by 7 bases; junction bases not matched to a gene: 6. The CDR3 reads CSVRRDRNSPLHF. CDR3 coding DNA: TGCAGCGTCCGGAGGGACAGAAATTCACCCCTCCACTTT. Drawing the rest from reference TRBV29-1 and TRBJ1-6, the complete variable domain is SAVISQKPSRDICQRGTSLTIQCQVDSQVTMMFWYRQQPGQSLTLIATANQGSEATYESGFVIDKFPISRPNLTFSTLTVSNMSPEDSSIYLCSVRRDRNSPLHFGNGTRLTVT.

This rearrangement joins TRBV11-1 to TRBJ1-1, with D possibly being TRBD1 (5 bases). This CDR3 region has 17 residues. CDR1 and CDR2 (germline): SGHAT, FQDESV (reference sequence). Trimming cost V 0 bases and J 2 bases, with 16 bases left between them. CDR3 DNA: TGTGCCAGCAGCTTAGCCGCAGGGAGGACCCTAAACACTGAAGCTTTCTTT. This sequence encodes CASSLAAGRTLNTEAFF.